Only one count was recorded for the clone carrying this T cell receptor (beta chain). Sequencing was performed with immunoSEQ multiplex PCR; in TCRdb, only in-frame clones are kept and a portion is missing. This table holds tens of thousands of clones, 80% to 85% found once. Trimming removed 1 base from V and 5 bases from J, with 5 bases in between. In germline, CDR1 is WSHSY, CDR2 SAAADI. This CDR3 spans 12 amino acids. The data originate from a study of OX40 agonist ivuxolimab in advanced cancers. Study at large: Patients undergoing dose escalation presented with hepatocellular carcinoma, melanoma, renal cell or head and neck cancer. Partial responses were achieved by three patients, one with hepatocellular carcinoma and two with cutaneous melanoma.

The chain is built from TRBV10-2 and TRBJ1-1, with D unresolved. The receptor was derived from an adult with an advanced solid tumor such as melanoma, head and neck, liver or kidney cancer. Sequencing used CD4+ or CD8+ T cells sorted from blood, obtained in a trial of the OX40 agonist ivuxolimab. This chain's CDR3 is CASSEFMTEAFF. CDR3 in DNA: TGCGCCAGCAGTGAGTTTATGACTGAAGCTTTCTTT.